This TCR beta chain was identified in a study of sequential checkpoint blockade in melanoma. Study details: Each arm's sequence ended with maintenance nivolumab.

The data were produced by immunoSEQ multiplex PCR, yet TCRdb's version contains in-frame clones alone and is incomplete. The data hold some 18,000 clones, with 80% observed a single time. Documented treatment: randomized to nivolumab then ipilimumab (arm A) or the reverse (arm B). No patient had prior DNA-damaging chemotherapy. Live CD3+CD8+ CD19− CD56− cells were sorted from PBMCs. The TCR comes from a human donor with melanoma. Sequencing was performed on CD8+ T cells sorted from blood (inferred from file names), taken from a patient given nivolumab and ipilimumab in sequence.

The CDR3 sequence is CASSPGGGKNYGYTF. The CDR3 nucleotides are TGTGCCAGTAGCCCCGGGGGGGGGAAAAACTATGGCTACACCTTC. The chain joins TRBV19 to TRBJ1-2; D is perhaps TRBD1 (5 bases). CDR3 length: 15 residues. V shed 6 bases and J shed 2 bases, with 16 bases lying between them. CDR1 and CDR2 from the germline V gene are LNHDA and SQIVND (reference sequence).